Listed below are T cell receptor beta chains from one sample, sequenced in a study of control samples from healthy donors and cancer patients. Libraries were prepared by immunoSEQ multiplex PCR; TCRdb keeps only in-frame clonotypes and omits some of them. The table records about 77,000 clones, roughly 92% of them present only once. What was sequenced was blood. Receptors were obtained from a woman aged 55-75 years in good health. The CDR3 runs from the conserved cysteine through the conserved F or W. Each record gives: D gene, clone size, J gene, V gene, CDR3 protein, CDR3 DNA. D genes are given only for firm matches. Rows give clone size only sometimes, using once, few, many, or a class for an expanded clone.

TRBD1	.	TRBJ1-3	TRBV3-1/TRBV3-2	CASSPGTGARPIYF	TGTGCCAGCAGCCCGGGGACAGGGGCCCGTCCCATATATTTT
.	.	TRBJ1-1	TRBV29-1	CSVWGALNTEAFF	TGCAGCGTATGGGGGGCCCTGAACACTGAAGCTTTCTTT
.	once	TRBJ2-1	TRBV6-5	CASSYSIIGYNEQFF	TGTGCCAGCAGTTACTCGATTATAGGATACAATGAGCAGTTCTTC
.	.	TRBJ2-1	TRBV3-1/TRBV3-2	CASSLAGISYNEQFF	TGTGCCAGCAGCCTCGCGGGGATCTCCTACAATGAGCAGTTCTTC
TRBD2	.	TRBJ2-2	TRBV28	CASSLGLAGNTGELFF	TGTGCCAGCAGTTTGGGACTAGCGGGGAACACCGGGGAGCTGTTTTTT
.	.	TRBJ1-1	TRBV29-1	CSVVHANTEAFF	TGCAGCGTTGTACATGCGAACACTGAAGCTTTCTTT
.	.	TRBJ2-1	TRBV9	CASSVGSSRNYNEQFF	TGTGCCAGCAGCGTAGGGAGTAGCAGAAACTACAATGAGCAGTTCTTC
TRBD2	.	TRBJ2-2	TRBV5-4	CASSFPGLADGELFF	TGTGCCAGCAGCTTCCCCGGACTAGCGGACGGGGAGCTGTTTTTT
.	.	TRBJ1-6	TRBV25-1	CASSELGGGSPLHF	TGTGCCAGCAGTGAATTGGGGGGGGGTTCACCCCTCCACTTT
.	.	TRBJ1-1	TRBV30	CAWSVLGAGSTEAFF	TGTGCCTGGAGTGTACTGGGTGCGGGGAGTACTGAAGCTTTCTTT
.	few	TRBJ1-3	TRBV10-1	CASGPVGASGNTIYF	TGCGCCAGCGGACCTGTGGGGGCATCTGGAAACACCATATATTTT
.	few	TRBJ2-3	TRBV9	CASSVAYQDTQYF	TGTGCCAGCAGCGTAGCTTACCAAGATACGCAGTATTTT
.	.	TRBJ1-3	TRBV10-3	CAISDMDGGSGNTIYF	TGTGCCATCAGTGATATGGACGGTGGCTCTGGAAACACCATATATTTT
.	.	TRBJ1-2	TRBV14	CASSPGRIYGYTF	TGTGCCAGCAGCCCGGGACGGATCTATGGCTACACCTTC
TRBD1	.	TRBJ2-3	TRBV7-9	CASSYGQGKSTDTQYF	TGTGCCAGCAGCTACGGACAGGGGAAGAGCACAGATACGCAGTATTTT
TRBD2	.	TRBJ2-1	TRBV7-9	CASSHTGLANEQFF	TGTGCCAGCAGCCACACCGGACTAGCGAATGAGCAGTTCTTC
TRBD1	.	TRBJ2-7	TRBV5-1	CASSLRQGRSYEQYF	TGCGCCAGCAGCTTGCGACAGGGAAGGAGCTACGAGCAGTACTTC
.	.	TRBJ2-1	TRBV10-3	CAISSQTGGANSNEQFF	TGTGCCATCAGTTCTCAAACCGGGGGAGCCAACAGCAATGAGCAGTTCTTC
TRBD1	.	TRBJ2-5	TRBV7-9	CASSLAGQGLETQYF	TGTGCCAGCAGCTTAGCGGGACAGGGGTTGGAGACCCAGTACTTC
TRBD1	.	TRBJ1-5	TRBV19	CASRDVDRANQPQHF	TGTGCCAGTCGGGACGTGGACAGGGCAAATCAGCCCCAGCATTTT
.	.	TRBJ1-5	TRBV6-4	CASSDSIQTDGNQPQHF	TGTGCCAGCAGTGACTCGATACAGACCGACGGCAATCAGCCCCAGCATTTT
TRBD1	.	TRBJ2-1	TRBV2	CASAGQGRNEQFF	TGTGCCAGCGCGGGACAGGGACGCAATGAGCAGTTCTTC
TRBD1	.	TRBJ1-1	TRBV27	CASSLYGTANTEAFF	TGTGCCAGCAGTTTATATGGGACAGCGAACACTGAAGCTTTCTTT
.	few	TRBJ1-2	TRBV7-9	CASSQQGESGYTF	TGTGCCAGCAGCCAGCAGGGAGAGAGTGGCTACACCTTC
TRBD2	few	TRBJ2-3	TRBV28	CASSSPPAGGTDTQYF	TGTGCCAGCAGTTCCCCCCCCGCGGGAGGCACAGATACGCAGTATTTT
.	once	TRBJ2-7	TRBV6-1	CASSEDQGGYEQYF	TGTGCCAGCAGTGAAGACCAGGGGGGCTACGAGCAGTACTTC
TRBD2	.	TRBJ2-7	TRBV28	CASSVGGGAGGVIHEQYF	TGTGCCAGCAGTGTCGGGGGGGGAGCGGGAGGAGTGATTCACGAGCAGTACTTC
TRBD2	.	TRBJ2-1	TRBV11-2	CASSWARSRDYYNEQFF	TGTGCCAGCAGCTGGGCCCGGTCCCGGGACTACTACAATGAGCAGTTCTTC
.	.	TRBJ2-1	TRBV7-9	CASSLVFNEQFF	TGTGCCAGCAGCTTAGTTTTCAATGAGCAGTTCTTC
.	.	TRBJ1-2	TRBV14	CASSQARGPRPNYGYTF	TGTGCCAGCAGCCAAGCCAGGGGACCTAGACCTAACTATGGCTACACCTTC
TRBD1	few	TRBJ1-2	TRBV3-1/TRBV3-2	CASSHGTGISNYGYTF	TGTGCCAGCAGCCATGGGACAGGCATTTCTAACTATGGCTACACCTTC
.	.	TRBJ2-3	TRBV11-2	CASSWAKEDTQYF	TGTGCCAGCAGCTGGGCGAAGGAAGATACGCAGTATTTT
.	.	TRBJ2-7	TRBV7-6	CASSFKQGVFEQYF	TGTGCCAGCAGCTTTAAACAGGGCGTCTTCGAGCAGTACTTC
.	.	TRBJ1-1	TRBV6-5	CASSLGKVGTEAFF	TGTGCCAGCAGTTTGGGGAAGGTGGGCACTGAAGCTTTCTTT
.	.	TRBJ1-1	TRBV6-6	CASRNTGLEAFF	TGTGCCAGCAGAAACACAGGACTTGAAGCTTTCTTT
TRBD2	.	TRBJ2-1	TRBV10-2	CASIGLADNEQFF	TGCGCCAGCATAGGACTAGCGGACAATGAGCAGTTCTTC
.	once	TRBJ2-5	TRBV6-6	CACGRGETQYF	TGTGCCTGCGGAAGGGGAGAGACCCAGTACTTC
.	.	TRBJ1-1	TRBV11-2	CASSLVQNTEAFF	TGTGCCAGCAGCTTAGTACAGAACACTGAAGCTTTCTTT
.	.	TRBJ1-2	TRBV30	CAWSVNGGYTF	TGTGCCTGGAGTGTAAACGGGGGCTACACCTTC
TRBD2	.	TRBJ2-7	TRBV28	CASSFPIPNLAGVPSYEQYF	TGTGCCAGCAGTTTTCCCATTCCAAATCTAGCGGGAGTGCCCTCCTACGAGCAGTACTTC
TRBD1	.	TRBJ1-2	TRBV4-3	CASSQGQGAGYTF	TGCGCCAGCAGCCAAGGACAGGGGGCTGGCTACACCTTC
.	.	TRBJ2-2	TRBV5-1	CASSLWGRGGELFF	TGCGCCAGCAGCTTGTGGGGGCGCGGCGGGGAGCTGTTTTTT
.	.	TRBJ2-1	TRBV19	CASSIGRGGIPPYNEQFF	TGTGCCAGTAGTATAGGGAGGGGCGGGATCCCTCCCTACAATGAGCAGTTCTTC
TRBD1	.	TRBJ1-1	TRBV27	CASKPGTANTEAFF	TGTGCCAGCAAACCCGGGACAGCTAACACTGAAGCTTTCTTT
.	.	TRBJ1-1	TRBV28	CASSLQNTEAFF	TGTGCCAGCAGCCTCCAGAACACTGAAGCTTTCTTT
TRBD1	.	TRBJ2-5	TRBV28	CASSTQGSETQYF	TGTGCCAGCAGTACACAGGGGTCGGAGACCCAGTACTTC